Following are 29 T cell receptor beta chains from one sample sequenced in a study of CD8 T cells in Susac syndrome. Reverse transcription used 0.5 to 1 ug RNA and random hexamers. TCRdb redid the calling of the immunoSEQ multiplex PCR reads with MiXCR, one entry per CDR3 protein. The sample contains roughly 200,000 distinct CDR3 sequences, approximately 94% of which appear only once. The specimen was CD4+ T cells from PBMCs. These TCRs come from a human donor with Susac syndrome.

The chain joins TRBV29-1 to TRBJ2-7, with 7 bases matching TRBD2. CDR1 and CDR2 from the germline V gene are SQVTM and ANQGSEA. The CDR3 has 14 residues. The V segment lost 6 bases and the J segment 2 bases; nucleotides outside the gene matches: 10. CDR3 sequence reads: CSVGRGAGPYEQYF. The CDR3 DNA sequence: TGCAGCGTAGGGAGGGGAGCGGGGCCCTACGAGCAGTACTTC.

The V gene is TRBV7-6, the J gene TRBJ2-7; a possible D gene is TRBD1 (6 bases). V dropped 4 bases and J dropped 5 bases, with 12 bases sitting between them. The CDR3 contains 13 residues. Per the germline V gene, CDR1 is SGHVS and CDR2 is FNYEAQ. The CDR3 DNA sequence: TGTGCCAGCAGCTCCCCCAACAGGGACGAGCAGTACTTC. Protein product: CASSSPNRDEQYF.

V is TRBV20-1 and J is TRBJ2-3; TRBD2 matches 11 bases. The CDR3 contains 13 residues. In germline, CDR1 is DFQATT, CDR2 SNEGSKA (reference sequence). The J segment lost 5 bases and the V segment lost 3 bases, leaving 1 base of the junction unmatched. CDR3: CSARTSGIDTQYF. DNA of the CDR3: TGCAGTGCTAGGACTAGCGGGATAGATACGCAGTATTTT.

Only one count was recorded for this clonotype. The chain is built from TRBV18 and TRBJ2-7; weak D call: TRBD1 (6 bases). This CDR3 has 14 amino acids. Trimming left V 3 bases short and J 5 bases short, with 14 bases between. Germline V gene sequence: CDR1 KGHSH, CDR2 LQKENI. This chain's CDR3 is CASSPLQGDHEQYF. The CDR3 nucleotides are TGTGCCAGCTCACCCCTACAGGGTGACCACGAGCAGTACTTC.

In DNA, the CDR3 is TGTGCCAGCAGCATTCGACAGCATGAGCAGTTCTTC. Protein: CASSIRQHEQFF. The chain employs TRBV7-2 and TRBJ2-1, with D possibly being TRBD1 (5 bases). The CDR3 is 12 amino acids. Germline values: CDR1 SGHTA, CDR2 FQGNSA. Trimming pared 5 bases from V and 8 bases from J, leaving 10 bases between.

The V call is TRBV6-2 or TRBV6-3, the J call TRBJ1-2; D is perhaps TRBD1 (6 bases). The germline gives CDR1 MNHEY, CDR2 SVGEGT. V gave up 7 bases and J gave up 8 bases, with 14 bases separating them. CDR3 length equals 12 residues. CDR3 sequence reads: CASTTTGRGYTF. The CDR3 coding sequence is TGTGCCAGCACCACGACAGGTCGGGGCTACACCTTC.

The rearrangement uses TRBV10-3 and TRBJ1-1; tentatively, D is TRBD1 (5 bases). Trimming stripped 3 bases from V and 5 bases from J, with 16 bases between. Germline V gene sequence: CDR1 ENHRY, CDR2 SYGVKD. The CDR3 consists of 15 residues. The CDR3: CAISDFAGRRTEAFF. The CDR3 DNA is TGTGCCATCAGTGATTTCGCAGGGAGGAGGACTGAAGCTTTCTTT.

The J gene is TRBJ2-5, the V gene TRBV20-1, with D unclear. V gave up 1 base and J gave up 3 bases, with 3 bases separating them. The germline CDR1 and CDR2 sequences are DFQATT and SNEGSKA (reference sequence). This CDR3 contains 11 residues. CDR3 residues: CSARGEETQYF. CDR3 coding DNA: TGCAGTGCTAGAGGAGAAGAGACCCAGTACTTC.

A single count supports this clonotype. This chain uses TRBV9 with TRBJ1-2, with TRBD1 identical over 7 bases. This CDR3 is built from 14 residues. After removal of 4 bases from V and 8 bases from J, the junction contained 11 bases not matched to a gene. Per germline, CDR1 SGDLS and CDR2 YYNGEE. In nucleotides, the CDR3 is TGTGCCAGCAGCCCCCGGACAGGCGCCCTGGGCTACACCTTC. This sequence encodes CASSPRTGALGYTF.

This chain links TRBV6-5 with TRBJ1-2, with 10 bases identical to TRBD1. Looked up from germline, CDR1 is MNHEY and CDR2 is SVGAGI. The V and J ends lost 5 bases and 11 bases, in that order; junction bases with no gene match: 5. The CDR3 consists of 12 residues. The CDR3 spells CASSGGQGSYTF. DNA for the CDR3: TGTGCCAGCAGTGGGGGACAGGGGTCGTACACCTTC.

The V gene is TRBV18, the J gene TRBJ2-7; D is unclear. Per germline, CDR1 KGHSH and CDR2 LQKENI. Trimming shortened V by 2 bases and J by 1 base, and 3 bases separated the two germline ends. The CDR3 sequence is 12 residues long. The CDR3 bases are TGTGCCAGCTCACCAGGATCCTACGAGCAGTACTTC. Translation: CASSPGSYEQYF.

The rearrangement uses TRBV10-3 and TRBJ2-3; the match to TRBD2 covers 9 bases. This CDR3 is built from 15 residues. Unmatched junction bases numbered 2, after V lost 4 bases and J lost 0 bases. Germline V CDR1 and CDR2: ENHRY, SYGVKD. For the CDR3, the DNA is TGTGCCATCAGTGGGAGCGGGGGGAGCACAGATACGCAGTATTTT. Protein: CAISGSGGSTDTQYF.

The chain employs TRBV5-6 and TRBJ2-1; 7 bases agree with TRBD2. The length of the CDR3 is 14 residues. Germline CDR1 reads SGHDT; CDR2 reads YYEEEE. J was trimmed by 4 bases and V by 3 bases; bases with no gene match: 4. CDR3: CASSSTSVYNEQFF. The DNA of the CDR3 is TGTGCCAGCAGCTCTACTAGCGTTTACAATGAGCAGTTCTTC.

This chain connects TRBV6-5 to TRBJ2-7, with 10 bases lining up with TRBD1. Per germline, CDR1 MNHEY and CDR2 SVGAGI. The CDR3 has 16 amino acids. Trimming removed 2 bases from V and 3 bases from J; junction bases left unmatched: 7. The CDR3 DNA follows: TGTGCCAGCAGTTACGGAGTCGGGACAGGGGACTACGAGCAGTACTTC. Protein: CASSYGVGTGDYEQYF.

The chain uses TRBV14 and TRBJ2-2, with D perhaps given as TRBD1 or TRBD2 (5 bases each). The CDR3 length is 14 residues. Trimming removed 8 bases from V and 0 bases from J, with 10 bases in between. CDR1 and CDR2 (germline): SGHDN, FVKESK. The CDR3: CASGGRTNTGELFF. CDR3 nucleotides: TGTGCCAGCGGGGGACGGACGAACACCGGGGAGCTGTTTTTT.

This sequence joins TRBV20-1 and TRBJ2-5; tentative D call: TRBD2 (7 bases). This CDR3 region has 13 residues. CDR1 is DFQATT, CDR2 SNEGSKA, per germline (reference sequence). V dropped 3 bases and J dropped 5 bases, with 13 bases sitting between them. As DNA, the CDR3 is TGCAGTGCTAGTAGCCGGGGGGCGGAGACCCAGTACTTC. It is translated as CSASSRGAETQYF.

This rearrangement joins TRBV29-1 to TRBJ2-3; 7 bases match TRBD2. The CDR3 is 14 amino acids. After removal of 1 base from V and 5 bases from J, the junction contained 6 bases not matched to a gene. Germline V gives CDR1 SQVTM, CDR2 ANQGSEA. The chain's CDR3 is CSVEVSGEGDTQYF. The CDR3 nucleotides are TGCAGCGTTGAAGTAAGCGGGGAGGGAGATACGCAGTATTTT.

This clonotype turned up a few times. The chain recombines TRBV5-6 with TRBJ1-2, with 8 nucleotides matching TRBD1. The CDR3 totals 15 residues. The germline V gene encodes CDR1 SGHDT and CDR2 YYEEEE. Germline trimming cut 4 bases from V and 3 bases from J; bases unmatched to any gene: 8. CDR3 sequence (DNA): TGTGCCAGCAGCGTGGACAGGGAGGTATACTATGGCTACACCTTC. Translated, it gives CASSVDREVYYGYTF.

This rearrangement joins TRBV13 to TRBJ2-7; no firm D call. Germline-derived CDR1 and CDR2 are PRHDT and FYEKMQ (reference sequence). The CDR3 consists of 12 residues. V lost 5 bases to trimming and J lost 2 bases, with 7 bases between them. CDR3: CASSRAAYEQYF. For the CDR3, the DNA is TGTGCCAGCAGCCGCGCGGCCTACGAGCAGTACTTC. The full variable domain, with the rest looked up from reference TRBV13 and TRBJ2-7, is AAGVIQSPRHLIKEKRETATLKCYPIPRHDTVYWYQQGPGQDPQFLISFYEKMQSDKGSIPDRFSAQQFSDYHSELNMSSLELGDSALYFCASSRAAYEQYFGPGTRLTVT.

The V and J genes are TRBV6-1 and TRBJ2-5; D is ambiguous. V was shortened by 6 bases and J by 0 bases, with 23 bases between the two germline ends. This CDR3 has 18 residues. Germline CDR1 reads MNHNS; CDR2 reads SASEGT. Here the CDR3 reads CASSKGAGLTFYQETQYF. CDR3 in DNA: TGTGCCAGCAGCAAAGGTGCCGGGCTCACTTTCTACCAAGAGACCCAGTACTTC.

The chain joins TRBV29-1 to TRBJ2-3; D may match TRBD1 or TRBD2 (6 bases each). V lost 8 bases, J lost 5 bases, and 23 bases lay in between. This CDR3 region has 15 residues. Germline lookup yields CDR1 SQVTM and CDR2 ANQGSEA. The CDR3 reads CSTSVGGNLIDTQYF. For the CDR3, the DNA is TGCAGCACCTCCGTCGGGGGCAACCTCATAGATACGCAGTATTTT.

V usage is TRBV9 and J usage is TRBJ2-1; D ambiguous. CDR1 is SGDLS, CDR2 YYNGEE, per germline. The CDR3 is 12 amino acids. The V end was cut by 0 bases, the J end by 8 bases, with 6 bases between. CDR3 DNA sequence: TGTGCCAGCAGCGTAGAGGGTTATGAGCAGTTCTTC. It is translated as CASSVEGYEQFF.

The chain employs TRBV10-3 and TRBJ1-2, with TRBD1 as a possible D gene (6 bases). Trimming took 11 bases from V and 5 from J, leaving 15 bases between them. The germline gives CDR1 ENHRY, CDR2 SYGVKD. The length of the CDR3 is 12 residues. CDR3 residues: CASRTEGYGYTF. CDR3 bases: TGTGCCTCTAGGACAGAGGGGTATGGCTACACCTTC.

The V call is TRBV2, the J call TRBJ2-6, with 7 bases fitting TRBD1. This CDR3 is 16 amino acids long. CDR1 is SNHLY, CDR2 FYNNEI, per germline. V lost 1 base, J lost 3 bases, and 3 bases stayed unmatched. CDR3 in amino acids: CASSEEGAIGANVLTF. The CDR3 nucleotides are TGTGCCAGCAGTGAAGAGGGGGCCATTGGGGCCAACGTCCTGACTTTC.

The chain employs TRBV24-1 and TRBJ2-1, with D possibly matching TRBD2 (5 bases). The length of the CDR3 is 15 residues. The germline V and J ends were trimmed by 8 bases and 3 bases, with 16 bases remaining between them. Looked up from germline, CDR1 is KGHDR and CDR2 is SFDVKD. This CDR3 reads CATTFGGHFYNEQFF. Written as DNA, the CDR3 is TGTGCCACCACCTTTGGAGGCCACTTCTACAATGAGCAGTTCTTC.

The CDR3 reads CASSRSGDTSYEQYF. CDR3 sequence (DNA): TGCGCCAGCAGCCGCAGCGGGGACACATCCTACGAGCAGTACTTC. The chain joins TRBV4-1 to TRBJ2-7, with D tentatively TRBD2 (7 bases). Germline values: CDR1 MGHRA, CDR2 YSYEKL. Trimming removed 4 bases from V and 1 base from J, with 14 bases in between. This CDR3 is 15 amino acids long.

CDR3 amino acids: CTTESGASMRQFF. CDR3 bases: TGCACTACGGAGAGCGGGGCCTCAATGAGGCAGTTCTTC. This chain links TRBV20-1 with TRBJ2-1; 7 nucleotides align to TRBD2. Germline CDR1 and CDR2: DFQATT and SNEGSKA (reference sequence). There are 13 residues in the CDR3.

The chain combines TRBV3-1 with TRBJ2-2; D is unresolved. V was pared by 4 bases and J by 7 bases, with 10 bases between. The germline gives CDR1 LGHDT, CDR2 YNNKEL (reference sequence). The length of the CDR3 is 13 residues. CDR3 DNA: TGTGCCAGCAGCCCCAACTTAGACGGGGAGCTGTTTTTT. Amino acid sequence: CASSPNLDGELFF.

This clonotype was observed once. The CDR3 protein is CASNLRDSFNSPLHF. In nucleotides, the CDR3 is TGTGCCAGCAATCTCCGGGACAGCTTCAATTCACCCCTCCACTTT. V usage is TRBV2 and J usage is TRBJ1-6; 7 bases agree with TRBD1. CDR3 size: 15 residues. Germline V gene data show CDR1 as SNHLY and CDR2 as FYNNEI. After removal of 7 bases from V and 7 bases from J, the junction contained 10 bases not matched to a gene.